Below, 24 T cell receptor beta chains from the same sample are listed, as sequenced in a study of cytomegalovirus exposure and HLA in healthy donors. 13 Jbeta primers and 60 Vbeta primers were used for the PCR. The table came from immunoSEQ multiplex PCR; TCRdb's copy has only in-frame clones and leaves some out. The data hold more than 25,000 clones, with roughly 68% observed a single time. Sequenced: PBMCs. Source of these receptors: a woman aged 45 to 65 in good health and CMV-seronegative.

The chain carries TRBV6-5 and TRBJ2-7; D gene ambiguous. Germline loops: CDR1 MNHEY, CDR2 SVGAGI. The CDR3 has 14 residues. V lost 0 bases, J lost 6 bases, and 12 bases lay in between. The CDR3: CASSYSGTAVEQYF. The CDR3 DNA follows: TGTGCCAGCAGTTACTCGGGCACCGCCGTCGAGCAGTACTTC.

This chain uses TRBV6-1 with TRBJ1-1; possibly TRBD1 for D (5 bases). Trimming left V 8 bases short and J 11 bases short, with 21 bases between. The CDR3 sequence is 13 residues long. Germline CDR1 is MNHNS and CDR2 is SASEGT. The CDR3 nucleotides read TGTGCCAGCTCTCCGGGAGTAGGGGAAACGGCTTTCTTT. This translates into CASSPGVGETAFF.

The genes are TRBV13 and TRBJ2-4; D not resolved. CDR3 length: 13 residues. The germline CDR1 and CDR2 sequences are PRHDT and FYEKMQ (reference sequence). V lost 5 bases and J lost 6, with 11 bases in between. The CDR3 protein is CASSAARVNIQYF. The CDR3 nucleotides are TGTGCCAGCAGCGCGGCCCGGGTAAACATTCAGTACTTC.

This sequence joins TRBV5-4 and TRBJ1-1; D might be TRBD1 (6 bases). The ends were cut back, 2 bases at V and 0 bases at J, with 17 bases in the middle. CDR3 length: 17 amino acids. Germline CDR1 is SGHNT and CDR2 is YYREEE (reference sequence). The CDR3 DNA reads TGTGCCAGCAGCTTTTCGACCGGGGGGCTAATGAACACTGAAGCTTTCTTT. Its protein is CASSFSTGGLMNTEAFF.

The V and J genes are TRBV6-1 and TRBJ2-2; 8 bases line up with TRBD2. Germline V gives CDR1 MNHNS, CDR2 SASEGT. Trimming at V came to 4 bases and at J to 3 bases, leaving 4 bases not matched to a gene. This CDR3 region has 15 residues. The CDR3 DNA sequence: TGTGCCAGCAGTGTCGAGCGGGAGCACACCGGGGAGCTGTTTTTT. This encodes CASSVEREHTGELFF.

The rearrangement links TRBV9 to TRBJ2-1, with 8 positions matching TRBD1. CDR1 SGDLS and CDR2 YYNGEE come from the germline V gene. V shed 2 bases and J 12 bases; nucleotides not matched to a gene: 4. CDR3 length: 12 amino acids. In DNA, the CDR3 is TGTGCCAGCAGCGTTACAGGGGGTGGGCAGTTCTTC. Its protein product is CASSVTGGGQFF.

V and J are TRBV5-4 and TRBJ2-5, with D tentatively TRBD1 (5 bases). Trimming stripped 4 bases from V and 0 bases from J, with 19 bases between. The CDR3 has 17 residues. Germline CDR1 and CDR2: SGHNT and YYREEE (reference sequence). CDR3 sequence (DNA): TGTGCCAGCAGCCCGGCCCAGGGAAAACTAAACCAAGAGACCCAGTACTTC. It encodes CASSPAQGKLNQETQYF.

V is TRBV7-9 and J is TRBJ1-6, with D maybe TRBD1 (6 bases). Looked up from germline, CDR1 is SEHNR and CDR2 is FQNEAQ (reference sequence). This CDR3 has 14 amino acids. Between the trimmed V and J ends, which lost 5 bases and 7 bases, there was a span of 12 bases. CDR3 loop: CASSARTENSPLHF. The DNA for the CDR3 is TGTGCCAGCAGCGCCAGGACAGAAAATTCACCCCTCCACTTT. The variable domain in full, with the rest retrieved from reference TRBV7-9 and TRBJ1-6, is DTGVSQNPRHKITKRGQNVTFRCDPISEHNRLYWYRQTLGQGPEFLTYFQNEAQLEKSRLLSDRFSAERPKGSFSTLEIQRTEQGDSAMYLCASSARTENSPLHFGNGTRLTVT.

The CDR3 sequence: CASSKPGQGGTIYF. CDR3 nucleotides: TGTGCCAGCAGTAAACCGGGACAGGGAGGCACCATATATTTT. This chain joins TRBV6-1 and TRBJ1-3; 9 bases fit TRBD1. The length of the CDR3 is 14 residues. Germline values: CDR1 MNHNS, CDR2 SASEGT. The J segment lost 9 bases and the V segment lost 5 bases, leaving 8 bases of the junction unmatched.

The chain has TRBV6-1 and TRBJ1-5; D might be TRBD1 (5 bases). CDR3 length equals 13 residues. Germline lookup yields CDR1 MNHNS and CDR2 SASEGT. V lost 7 bases and J lost 4, with 11 bases in between. This CDR3 is CASTAGHNQPQHF. CDR3 bases: TGTGCCAGCACCGCAGGACATAATCAGCCCCAGCATTTT.

The chain employs TRBV6-1 and TRBJ2-7; possibly TRBD1 for D (5 bases). From germline, CDR1 is MNHNS and CDR2 SASEGT. Trimming took off 7 bases at V and 0 bases at J, with 7 bases between the two ends. CDR3 length equals 12 residues. CDR3 in amino acids: CASKDTSYEQYF. The DNA for the CDR3 is TGTGCCAGCAAGGACACCTCCTACGAGCAGTACTTC.

The chain is built from TRBV6-5 and TRBJ1-2, with D perhaps TRBD1 (6 bases). V gave up 2 bases and J gave up 5 bases, with 9 bases separating them. CDR1 MNHEY and CDR2 SVGAGI come from the germline V gene. The CDR3 contains 13 residues. CDR3 nucleotide sequence: TGTGCCAGCAGTTACCAGGGGACGTATGGCTACACCTTC. Translation gives CASSYQGTYGYTF.

The CDR3 DNA is TGTGCCAGCAGCCAATTATCAGGGTTCACTGAAGCTTTCTTT. Residues: CASSQLSGFTEAFF. The chain couples TRBV4-2 to TRBJ1-1; TRBD1 is a possible D gene (5 bases). The CDR3 has 14 residues. Germline lookup yields CDR1 LGHNA and CDR2 YNFKEQ. V dropped 2 bases and J dropped 4 bases, with 11 bases sitting between them.

The V gene is TRBV19, the J gene TRBJ2-2, with D perhaps TRBD2 (5 bases). CDR1 LNHDA and CDR2 SQIVND come from the germline V gene (reference sequence). The V gene lost 3 bases and the J gene lost 6 bases, with 8 bases spanning the gap. CDR3 length equals 13 residues. CDR3 DNA sequence: TGTGCCAGTAGTATTCGAGGGCCCGGGGAGCTGTTTTTT. Translated, it gives CASSIRGPGELFF.

The chain has TRBV9 and TRBJ2-3, with TRBD2 matching over 9 bases. J gave up 3 bases and V 2 bases, and 10 bases lay outside the gene matches. CDR3 length: 17 residues. The germline V gene has CDR1 SGDLS and CDR2 YYNGEE. As DNA, the CDR3 is TGTGCCAGCAGCGTCGACACCGGCCTAGCGGGAACAGATACGCAGTATTTT. Encoded protein: CASSVDTGLAGTDTQYF.

This clone was observed a few times. The rearrangement joins TRBV10-1 to TRBJ2-2; TRBD2 agrees at 7 bases. J lost 5 bases, V lost 11 bases, and 11 bases had no gene match. The CDR3 extends over 14 amino acids. The V gene's germline CDR1 is WNHNN and CDR2 SYGVQD (reference sequence). For the CDR3, the DNA is TGCGCCTCTAGGGAGGGGATCGGGACCGGGGAGCTGTTTTTT. Translated: CASREGIGTGELFF.

V is TRBV6-1 and J is TRBJ1-2; the D gene is possibly TRBD1 (5 bases). The germline V and J ends were trimmed by 7 bases and 4 bases, with 16 bases remaining between them. CDR3 length: 14 residues. The germline gives CDR1 MNHNS, CDR2 SASEGT. The CDR3 sequence is CASNERRGTYGYTF. The CDR3, as DNA: TGTGCCAGCAACGAGAGACGGGGGACCTATGGCTACACCTTC.

The chain is built from TRBV29-1 and TRBJ1-2; D is unresolved. Germline CDR1 is SQVTM and CDR2 is ANQGSEA. CDR3 length: 12 residues. Trimming left V 8 bases short and J 6 bases short, with 16 bases between. The CDR3 DNA reads as TGCAGCCCCAGCGGGGTCCCGGATGGCTACACCTTC. It is translated as CSPSGVPDGYTF.

The chain recombines TRBV28 with TRBJ1-2; D is undetermined. The germline gives CDR1 MDHEN, CDR2 SYDVKM. With 2 bases removed from V and 8 bases from J, the gap between germline ends came to 9 bases. The length of the CDR3 is 12 residues. In DNA, the CDR3 is TGTGCCAGCAGTTTAGTCCCCTCGGGCTACACCTTC. Translating gives CASSLVPSGYTF.

The CDR3: CASSLRGGYTF. The DNA for the CDR3 is TGTGCCAGCAGCTTGAGGGGCGGCTACACCTTC. This chain connects TRBV5-4 to TRBJ1-2; weak D call: TRBD1 (5 bases). V lost 1 base, J lost 8 bases, and 6 bases lay in between. The CDR3 extends over 11 amino acids. Germline-derived CDR1 and CDR2 are SGHNT and YYREEE (reference sequence).

The chain employs TRBV5-6 and TRBJ1-1; tentatively, D is TRBD1 (5 bases). This CDR3 has 13 residues. Between the trimmed V and J ends, which lost 5 bases and 5 bases, there was a span of 13 bases. Germline values: CDR1 SGHDT, CDR2 YYEEEE. DNA of the CDR3: TGTGCCAGCAGGAAGGGGTTTGTGACTGAAGCTTTCTTT. Translation gives CASRKGFVTEAFF.

The J gene is TRBJ2-3, the V gene TRBV5-4; TRBD2 agrees at 12 bases. The CDR3 sequence is 14 residues long. V lost 5 bases and J lost 3; bases outside the gene matches: 1. Per the germline V gene, CDR1 is SGHNT and CDR2 is YYREEE (reference sequence). The CDR3 loop is CASRTSGSTDTQYF. The DNA of the CDR3 is TGTGCCAGCAGGACTAGCGGGAGTACAGATACGCAGTATTTT.

This sequence joins TRBV2 and TRBJ2-3; D remains unclear. Germline V lookup: CDR1 SNHLY, CDR2 FYNNEI. Trimming shortened V by 8 bases and J by 2 bases, and 11 bases separated the two germline ends. The CDR3 consists of 13 residues. CDR3 residues: CASDDSFTDTQYF. In DNA form, the CDR3 reads TGTGCCAGCGATGACTCCTTCACAGATACGCAGTATTTT.

CDR3 nucleotides: TGTGCCAGCAGCACCCTTTCACAGGGGAAAGGGGATGGCTACACCTTC. Amino acids: CASSTLSQGKGDGYTF. The chain recombines TRBV5-5 with TRBJ1-2, with TRBD1 matching over 7 bases. CDR1 is SGHKS, CDR2 YYEKEE, per germline (reference sequence). The CDR3 extends over 16 amino acids. The trim removed 4 bases at V and 6 bases at J, leaving 15 bases unmatched. The full variable domain, in which reference TRBV5-5 and TRBJ1-2 provide the parts outside the CDR3, is DAGVTQSPTHLIKTRGQQVTLRCSPISGHKSVSWYQQVLGQGPQFIFQYYEKEERGRGNFPDRFSARQFPNYSSELNVNALLLGDSALYLCASSTLSQGKGDGYTFGSGTRLTVV.